This T cell receptor beta chain was obtained from a study of T cells after yellow fever vaccination. General observations from the study: Although the secondary response was weaker, it peaked faster, at day 5 versus 15. The booster saw the reappearance of most primary-vaccination clones (approximately 96% CD4, roughly 90% CD8).

There are a few counts of this clonotype. What it recognizes is unknown. The length of the CDR3 is 15 residues. V was pared by 6 bases and J by 7 bases, with 7 bases of the junction left unmatched. TCRdb itself ran the 5' RACE reads through MiXCR, one entry per CDR3 protein. The sample shows over 300,000 distinct CDR3 sequences, about 4% of them seen only once. The rearrangement joins TRBV12-3 or TRBV12-4 to TRBJ1-6; TRBD1 matches 9 bases. Source: PBMCs, taken 5 days after the yellow fever booster vaccination. This clonotype was sampled from a man between 18 and 35 years old who received the YFV17D yellow fever vaccine. The CDR3 sequence is CASRDRGSENSPLHF. For the CDR3, the DNA is TGTGCCAGCAGGGACAGGGGTTCGGAGAATTCACCCCTCCACTTT.